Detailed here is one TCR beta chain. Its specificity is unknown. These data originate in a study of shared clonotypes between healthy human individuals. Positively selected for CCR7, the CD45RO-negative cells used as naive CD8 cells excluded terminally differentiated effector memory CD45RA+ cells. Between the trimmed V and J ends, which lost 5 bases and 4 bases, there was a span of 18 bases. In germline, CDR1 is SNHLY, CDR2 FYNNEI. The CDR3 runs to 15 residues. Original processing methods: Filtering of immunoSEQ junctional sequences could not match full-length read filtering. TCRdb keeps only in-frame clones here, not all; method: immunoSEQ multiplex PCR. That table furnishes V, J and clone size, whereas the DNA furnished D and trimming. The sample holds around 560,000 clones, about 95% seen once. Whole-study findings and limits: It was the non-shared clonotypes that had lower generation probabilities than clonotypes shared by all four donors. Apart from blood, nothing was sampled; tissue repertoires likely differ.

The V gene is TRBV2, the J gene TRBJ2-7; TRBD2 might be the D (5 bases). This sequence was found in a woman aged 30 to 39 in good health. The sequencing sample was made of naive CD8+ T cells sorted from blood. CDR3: CASSTTGVASYEQYF. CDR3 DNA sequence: TGTGCCAGCAGTACGACCGGGGTAGCTTCGTACGAGCAGTACTTC.